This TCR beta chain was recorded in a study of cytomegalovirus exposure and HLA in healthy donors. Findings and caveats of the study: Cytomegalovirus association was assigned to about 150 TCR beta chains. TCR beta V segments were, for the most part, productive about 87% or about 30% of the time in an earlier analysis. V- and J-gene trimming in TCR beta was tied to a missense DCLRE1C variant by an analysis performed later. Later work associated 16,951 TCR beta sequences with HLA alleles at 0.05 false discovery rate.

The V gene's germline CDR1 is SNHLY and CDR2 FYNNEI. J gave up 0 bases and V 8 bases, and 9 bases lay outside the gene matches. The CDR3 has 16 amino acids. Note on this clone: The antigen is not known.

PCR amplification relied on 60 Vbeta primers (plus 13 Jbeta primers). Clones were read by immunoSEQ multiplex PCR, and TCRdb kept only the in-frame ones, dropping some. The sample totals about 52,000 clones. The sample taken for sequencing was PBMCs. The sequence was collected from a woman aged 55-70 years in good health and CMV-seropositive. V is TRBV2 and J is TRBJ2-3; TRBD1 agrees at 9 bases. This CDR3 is CASSLSGTGSTDTQYF. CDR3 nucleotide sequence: TGTGCCAGCTCTCTCTCCGGGACAGGGAGCACAGATACGCAGTATTTT.